This T cell receptor beta chain derives from a study of T cell repertoires in cytomegalovirus infection. TCRdb called the reads again in MiXCR, with one record for every CDR3 protein. The sample gives around 800,000 distinct CDR3 sequences, about 33% of which show up once; roughly 12% is in the top ten. V lost 1 base and J lost 5, with 12 bases in between. The CDR3 covers 15 residues. The sample holds a few counts of this clonotype. Its antigen is unknown. This sequence was found in a human donor in good health (CMV status not recorded). Some clones in this sample may be carry-over from other donors' samples. This chain links TRBV12-3 or TRBV12-4 with TRBJ2-1, with D perhaps being TRBD1 or TRBD2 (7 bases each). This specimen consisted of cultured CD8+ T cells from PBMCs, obtained from culture after CMV antigen stimulation. CDR3 DNA: TGTGCCAGCAGTTTAGGCAGGGGGGGACACAATGAGCAGTTCTTC. Encoded protein: CASSLGRGGHNEQFF.